The clone carrying this T cell receptor (beta chain) appeared a few times. Its antigen is currently unknown. The data are from a study of T cell repertoires in cytomegalovirus infection. Study-level information: Public TCR beta signatures were indicative of both CMV infection and a matching HLA type.

Study-wide findings and caveats: Frequencies of public TCR beta families were cumulated, and this identified carriers of CMV plus the relevant HLA.

CDR3 length: 14 residues. Germline V gives CDR1 LNHDA, CDR2 SQIVND (reference sequence). The V end was cut by 2 bases, the J end by 4 bases, with 12 bases between. Each CDR3 protein is one row after TCRdb ran MiXCR on the reads. The sample lists about 350,000 distinct CDR3 sequences; roughly a third were seen once. The chain combines TRBV19 with TRBJ2-7, with D hard to call. The sequence came from a human donor in good health (CMV status not recorded). Some clones in this sample may be carry-over from other donors' samples. The input for sequencing was cultured PBMCs, taken from culture after CMV antigen stimulation. This chain's CDR3 is CASSISLGFYEQYV. CDR3 in DNA: TGTGCCAGTAGTATAAGTCTCGGGTTTTACGAGCAGTACGTC.